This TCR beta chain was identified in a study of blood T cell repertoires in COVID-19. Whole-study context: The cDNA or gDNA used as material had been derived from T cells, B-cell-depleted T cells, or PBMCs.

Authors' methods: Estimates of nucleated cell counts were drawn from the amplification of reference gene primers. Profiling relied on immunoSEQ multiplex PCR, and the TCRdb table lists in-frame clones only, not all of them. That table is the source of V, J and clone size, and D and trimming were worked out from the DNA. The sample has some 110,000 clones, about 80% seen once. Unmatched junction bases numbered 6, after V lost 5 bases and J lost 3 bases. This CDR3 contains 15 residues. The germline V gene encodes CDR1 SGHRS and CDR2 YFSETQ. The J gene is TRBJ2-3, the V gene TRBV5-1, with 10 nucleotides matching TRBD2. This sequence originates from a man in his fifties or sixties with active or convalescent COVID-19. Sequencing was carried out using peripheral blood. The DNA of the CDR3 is TGCGCCAGCAGGACCAGCGGGAGGGCTACAGATACGCAGTATTTT. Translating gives CASRTSGRATDTQYF.